The clone carrying this TCR beta chain occurred a few times. V was pared by 0 bases and J by 8 bases, with 3 bases of the junction left unmatched. Per the germline V gene, CDR1 is SGHRS and CDR2 is YFSETQ. The CDR3 runs to 15 residues. The authors ran a second PCR of about 6 to 11 cycles using a sample-barcoded 5' primer and a J-beta primer mix. One entry per CDR3 protein results from TCRdb running MiXCR on the 5' RACE reads. This sample has about 970,000 distinct CDR3 sequences, with roughly 51% found just once. The source of the sample is a study of blood T cells in healthy people across ages. This chain connects TRBV5-1 to TRBJ2-1; 12 positions agree with TRBD2. This receptor was taken from a woman in her sixties in good health. The sample taken for sequencing was blood. CDR3 nucleotide sequence: TGCGCCAGCAGCTTGGGGACTAGCGGGAACGATGAGCAGTTCTTC. This gives the protein CASSLGTSGNDEQFF.